The clone carrying this TCR beta chain occurred a few times. Its antigen is undetermined. The CDR3 end falls 3 residues outside the read, so it is completed with the germline J gene. This sample is drawn from a study of T cell clonality in common variable immunodeficiency. Generated by immunoSEQ multiplex PCR, the TCRdb table keeps only in-frame clones and is missing some. In total the sample includes approximately 30,000 clones, none of them seen once. CDR3 length: 12 amino acids. Germline V gene sequence: CDR1 GTSNPN, CDR2 SVGIG (reference sequence). General study results and limits: What drives increased CVID clonality needs T cell subpopulation sequencing.

The rearrangement joins TRBV30 to TRBJ1-2; D is ambiguous. The receptor was derived from a person between 18 and 75 years old in good health. The material sequenced was peripheral blood mononuclear cells. CDR3: CAWSPDDYDYTF. Partial CDR3 DNA: TGTGCCTGGAGTCCCGACGACTACGAC. Looking up the rest from reference TRBV30 and TRBJ1-2 gives the full variable domain: SQTIHQWPATLVQPVGSPLSLECTVEGTSNPNLYWYRQAAGRGLQLLFYSVGIGQISSEVPQNLSASRPQDRQFILSSKKLLLSDSGFYLCAWSPDDYDYTFGSGTRLTVV.